Listed below are T cell receptor beta chains from one sample, sequenced in a study of untreated major depressive disorder. Using immunoSEQ multiplex PCR, the repertoire was profiled, and TCRdb retains in-frame clones only, with some absent. The profile shows 20,000 to 25,000 clones, about nine tenths of them singletons. Specimen: CD4+ T cells from PBMCs. The origin of the receptors is a woman in her 40s in good health. The CDR3 runs from the conserved cysteine through the conserved F or W. The order of the fields is D gene, clone size, J gene, V gene, CDR3 protein, CDR3 DNA. A D gene is named only where the DNA matches it firmly. Clone size, where shown, is once, few, many, or a class for clones that have expanded.

>TRBD1|NA|TRBJ2-3|TRBV9
CASSVAGYGQGGNTQYF
TGTGCCAGCAGCGTAGCGGGCTACGGACAGGGGGGAAATACGCAGTATTTT
>TRBD2|NA|TRBJ2-7|TRBV28
CASSSPPNPFRPTSGSLYEQYF
TGTGCCAGCAGTTCTCCTCCGAACCCCTTTCGGCCTACTAGCGGGAGCTTATACGAGCAGTACTTC
>TRBD1|NA|TRBJ2-5|TRBV9
CASSVTAGGAGVGETQYF
TGTGCCAGCAGCGTAACGGCAGGGGGCGCGGGTGTGGGAGAGACCCAGTACTTC
>NA|NA|TRBJ1-1|TRBV11-3
CASSLESHTEAFF
TGTGCCAGCAGCTTAGAGAGCCACACTGAAGCTTTCTTT
>NA|NA|TRBJ2-2|TRBV4-1
CASSQLNSQRANTGELFF
TGCGCCAGCAGCCAACTAAACTCCCAAAGAGCAAACACCGGGGAGCTGTTTTTT
>NA|NA|TRBJ2-3|TRBV19
CASSIPGSDTQYF
TGTGCCAGTAGTATTCCGGGGTCAGATACGCAGTATTTT
>NA|once|TRBJ2-1|TRBV9
CASSVTGQRYNEQFF
TGTGCCAGCAGCGTGACCGGACAGCGTTACAATGAGCAGTTCTTC
>TRBD1|once|TRBJ1-3|TRBV7-2
CASSFKANRDRGNTIYF
TGTGCCAGCAGCTTTAAGGCAAACCGGGACAGGGGGAACACCATATATTTT
>TRBD1|NA|TRBJ2-7|TRBV28
CASSRDRPSSYEQYF
TGTGCCAGCAGCCGGGACAGGCCAAGCTCCTACGAGCAGTACTTC
>NA|NA|TRBJ2-5|TRBV15
CATSRGATQETQYF
TGTGCCACCAGCAGGGGGGCGACCCAAGAGACCCAGTACTTC
>TRBD1|NA|TRBJ1-1|TRBV4-1
CASSHGQGTNTEAFF
TGCGCCAGCAGCCACGGACAGGGTACGAACACTGAAGCTTTCTTT
>NA|NA|TRBJ1-5|TRBV6-1
CASSVGISNQPQHF
TGTGCCAGCAGTGTCGGAATTAGCAATCAGCCCCAGCATTTT
>NA|NA|TRBJ2-5|TRBV7-6
CASSSSGSVGETQYF
TGTGCCAGCAGCTCCAGCGGCTCGGTGGGGGAGACCCAGTACTTC
>TRBD2|few|TRBJ2-1|TRBV19
CASSRGGSSYNEQFF
TGTGCCAGTAGTAGGGGGGGAAGCTCCTACAATGAGCAGTTCTTC
>NA|NA|TRBJ1-1|TRBV7-9
CASSLGSQDTEAFF
TGTGCCAGCAGCTTAGGTTCGCAGGACACTGAAGCTTTCTTT
>TRBD1|NA|TRBJ1-2|TRBV27
CASSLSEGQGFYGYTF
TGTGCCAGCAGTTTATCGGAGGGACAGGGATTCTATGGCTACACCTTC
>NA|NA|TRBJ1-5|TRBV4-1
CASSQGQGGQSNQPQHF
TGCGCCAGCAGCCAAGGCCAAGGGGGGCAAAGCAATCAGCCCCAGCATTTT
>NA|NA|TRBJ2-4|TRBV27
CASSPRTVITKNIQYF
TGTGCCAGCAGTCCCCGGACAGTTATAACCAAAAACATTCAGTACTTC
>NA|NA|TRBJ2-7|TRBV6-1
CAITMSQFFSLEQYF
TGTGCCATTACAATGAGTCAGTTCTTTTCTCTCGAGCAGTACTTC
>NA|NA|TRBJ1-2|TRBV28
CASSPGHNYGYTF
TGTGCCAGCAGCCCGGGACATAACTATGGCTACACCTTC
>NA|NA|TRBJ1-4|TRBV19
CASSPGLSEKLFF
TGTGCCAGTAGCCCGGGACTCAGTGAAAAACTGTTTTTT
>TRBD1|NA|TRBJ1-2|TRBV4-2
CASSQGKTGGAGYGYTF
TGTGCCAGCAGCCAAGGGAAGACAGGGGGCGCGGGATATGGCTACACCTTC
>NA|NA|TRBJ1-1|TRBV5-6
CASSPMLPLNTEAFF
TGTGCCAGCAGCCCCATGTTGCCACTGAACACTGAAGCTTTCTTT
>TRBD1|NA|TRBJ2-5|TRBV5-6
CASSGDRGGGTQYF
TGTGCCAGCAGCGGGGACAGGGGCGGGGGCACCCAGTACTTC
>NA|few|TRBJ1-2|TRBV29-1
CSVTKGGDYGYTF
TGCAGCGTCACAAAAGGGGGGGACTATGGCTACACCTTC
>NA|NA|TRBJ1-2|TRBV2
CASSEQEDGYTF
TGTGCCAGCAGTGAACAGGAGGATGGCTACACCTTC
>NA|NA|TRBJ1-1|TRBV2
CASTFGGLTEAFF
TGTGCCAGCACATTTGGGGGGTTGACTGAAGCTTTCTTT
>NA|NA|TRBJ1-1|TRBV6-1
CASNRGDTEAFF
TGTGCCAGCAATAGGGGGGACACTGAAGCTTTCTTT
>NA|NA|TRBJ2-7|TRBV28
CASSLSGEWYEQYF
TGTGCCAGCAGTTTGTCGGGAGAATGGTACGAGCAGTACTTC
>TRBD1|NA|TRBJ1-4|TRBV5-1
CASSPGTGKLFF
TGCGCCAGCAGCCCCGGGACAGGAAAACTGTTTTTT
>NA|NA|TRBJ2-1|TRBV6-5
CASSYSLDSYNEQFF
TGTGCCAGCAGTTACTCATTGGACTCCTACAATGAGCAGTTCTTC
>NA|once|TRBJ2-5|TRBV27
CASSLSPTQETQYF
TGTGCCAGCAGTTTATCGCCTACCCAAGAGACCCAGTACTTC
>TRBD2|NA|TRBJ2-1|TRBV2
CASSGTSGRDSEQFF
TGTGCCAGCAGTGGGACTAGCGGGAGGGATAGTGAGCAGTTCTTC
>NA|NA|TRBJ2-2|TRBV9
CASSVAGTDGELFF
TGTGCCAGCAGCGTAGCGGGGACCGACGGGGAGCTGTTTTTT
>NA|NA|TRBJ2-3|TRBV11-2
CASSLAAADTQYF
TGTGCCAGCAGCTTGGCGGCGGCAGATACGCAGTATTTT
>NA|NA|TRBJ2-4|TRBV10-2
CASNDGSGEEYF
TGCGCCAGCAACGACGGGAGCGGCGAGGAGTACTTC
>NA|NA|TRBJ2-6|TRBV5-1
CASRDPSGANVLTF
TGCGCCAGCAGGGACCCCTCTGGGGCCAACGTCCTGACTTTC